Below, 8 T cell receptor beta chains from the same sample are listed, as sequenced in a study of cytomegalovirus exposure and HLA in healthy donors (dated by TCRdb to about 2017). The library was generated by the immunoSEQ multiplex PCR assay. For the multiplex PCR, a mixture combining 60 forward primers for TCR Vbeta segments and 13 reverse primers for TCR Jbeta segments was used. Imported from immuneACCESS, the table was reduced by TCRdb to in-frame sequences with V and J called. These copies leave out some clones; in studies compared against another copy, an unresolved V gene accounts for under half, and the cause of the remainder is not known. Within this sample are fewer than 150,000 clones, with 65% to 85% of them counted one time only. The ten largest clones take up around 5.8% of the sample. Sequenced material: PBMCs. The source of these receptors is a woman under 40 in good health and CMV-seropositive.

The V and J genes are TRBV5-1 and TRBJ2-5; D is perhaps TRBD1 (6 bases). The CDR3 is made up of 13 amino acids. Between the trimmed V and J ends, which lost 0 bases and 6 bases, there was a span of 9 bases. Germline V gene data show CDR1 as SGHRS and CDR2 as YFSETQ. As DNA, the CDR3 is TGCGCCAGCAGCTTGGGGACAGACCAGACCCAGTACTTC. It yields the protein CASSLGTDQTQYF. Supplemented by reference TRBV5-1 and TRBJ2-5, the full variable domain reads KAGVTQTPRYLIKTRGQQVTLSCSPISGHRSVSWYQQTPGQGLQFLFEYFSETQRNKGNFPGRFSGRQFSNSRSEMNVSTLELGDSALYLCASSLGTDQTQYFGPGTRLLVL.

The CDR3 nucleotides are TGTGCCAGACCCGAGAGAATAGCAGCCTACGAGCAGTACTTC. It codes for CARPERIAAYEQYF. J is TRBJ2-7 and V is TRBV6-1; no clear D gene. CDR3 length: 14 amino acids. Trimming pared 9 bases from V and 2 bases from J, leaving 17 bases between. CDR1 and CDR2 from the germline V gene are MNHNS and SASEGT.

The rearrangement links TRBV10-2 to TRBJ1-1; D not certain. This CDR3 has 12 amino acids. V lost 4 bases to trimming and J lost 2 bases, with 5 bases between them. CDR1 is WSHSY and CDR2 is SAAADI in the germline V gene. The DNA for the CDR3 is TGCGCCAGCAGTGCGTTTAACACTGAAGCTTTCTTT. Protein product: CASSAFNTEAFF.

The genes are TRBV27 and TRBJ1-1; the D gene is possibly TRBD1 (5 bases). V was trimmed by 0 bases and J by 1 base, leaving 6 bases between them. The CDR3 loop spans 14 amino acids. Germline CDR1 MNHEY, CDR2 SMNVEV (reference sequence). The CDR3: CASSLSGRNTEAFF. The DNA of the CDR3 is TGTGCCAGCAGTTTATCGGGGCGGAACACTGAAGCTTTCTTT.

V usage is TRBV19 and J usage is TRBJ1-3; D is unresolved. Germline V gene sequence: CDR1 LNHDA, CDR2 SQIVND (reference sequence). CDR3 length: 13 residues. Trimming pared 1 base from V and 4 bases from J, leaving 5 bases between. The CDR3 spells CASSIVPGNTIYF. The CDR3 DNA follows: TGTGCCAGTAGTATAGTTCCAGGAAACACCATATATTTT.

CDR3 sequence reads: CASSNGQAAGANVLTF. The DNA of the CDR3 is TGTGCCAGCAGTAATGGACAGGCTGCTGGGGCCAACGTCCTGACTTTC. This rearrangement joins TRBV9 to TRBJ2-6, with TRBD1 matching over 7 bases. The CDR3 is made up of 16 amino acids. Germline V lookup: CDR1 SGDLS, CDR2 YYNGEE. Trimming took 5 bases from V and 2 from J; bases not matched to a gene: 7.

The chain links TRBV19 to TRBJ1-5; D might be TRBD1 (6 bases). Per germline, CDR1 LNHDA and CDR2 SQIVND (reference sequence). Trimming removed 6 bases from V and 1 base from J, with 13 bases in between. This CDR3 spans 15 amino acids. CDR3 coding DNA: TGTGCCAGTAGCCAAGGGGGTAGCAGCAATCAGCCCCAGCATTTT. This gives the protein CASSQGGSSNQPQHF.

The chain has TRBV9 and TRBJ1-2, with D uncertain. Per the germline V gene, CDR1 is SGDLS and CDR2 is YYNGEE. The CDR3 length is 13 residues. The ends were cut back, 1 base at V and 8 bases at J, with 12 bases in the middle. CDR3 residues: CASSVSTESGYTF. Here the CDR3 DNA reads TGTGCCAGCAGCGTATCCACGGAGAGCGGCTACACCTTC.